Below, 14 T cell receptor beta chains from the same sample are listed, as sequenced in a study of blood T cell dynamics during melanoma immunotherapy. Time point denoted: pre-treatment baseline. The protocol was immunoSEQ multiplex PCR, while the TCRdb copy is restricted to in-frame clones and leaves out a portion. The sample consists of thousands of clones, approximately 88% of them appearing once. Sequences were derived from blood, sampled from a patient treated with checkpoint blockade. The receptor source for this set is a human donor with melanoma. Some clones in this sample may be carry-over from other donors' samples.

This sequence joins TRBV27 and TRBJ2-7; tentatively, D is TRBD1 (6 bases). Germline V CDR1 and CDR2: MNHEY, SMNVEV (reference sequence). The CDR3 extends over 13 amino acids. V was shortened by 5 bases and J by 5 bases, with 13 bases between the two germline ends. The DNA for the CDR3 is TGTGCCAGCAGTGCCAGGGGTGCCCACGAGCAGTACTTC. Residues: CASSARGAHEQYF.

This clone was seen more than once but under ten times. The DNA of the CDR3 is TGTGCCAGCAGTGACTTACAGGGAAGGGCCGAGCAGTACTTC. Encoded protein: CASSDLQGRAEQYF. The chain carries TRBV6-1 and TRBJ2-7, with D possibly matching TRBD1 (6 bases). Germline CDR1 MNHNS, CDR2 SASEGT. V was trimmed by 3 bases and J by 6 bases, leaving 15 bases between them. CDR3 length: 14 amino acids.

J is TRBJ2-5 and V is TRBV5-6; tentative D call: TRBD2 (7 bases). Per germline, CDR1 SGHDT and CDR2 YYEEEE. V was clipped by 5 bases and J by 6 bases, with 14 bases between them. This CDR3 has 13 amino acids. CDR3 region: CASRAAGAQTQYF. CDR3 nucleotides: TGTGCCAGCAGGGCGGCGGGGGCCCAGACCCAGTACTTC.

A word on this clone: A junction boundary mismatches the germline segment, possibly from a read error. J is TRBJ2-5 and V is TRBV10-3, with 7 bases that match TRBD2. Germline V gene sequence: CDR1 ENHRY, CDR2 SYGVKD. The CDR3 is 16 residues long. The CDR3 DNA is TGTGCCAGCAGTTACCCCGTTGGGGAGGGCCAAGAGACCCAGTACTTC. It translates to CASSYPVGEGQETQYF.

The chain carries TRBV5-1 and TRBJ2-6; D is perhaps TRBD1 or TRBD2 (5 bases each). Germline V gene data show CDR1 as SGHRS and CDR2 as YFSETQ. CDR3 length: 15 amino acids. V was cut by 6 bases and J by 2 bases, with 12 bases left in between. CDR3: CASTHGAAGANVLTF. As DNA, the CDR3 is TGCGCCAGCACCCACGGGGCGGCTGGGGCCAACGTCCTGACTTTC.

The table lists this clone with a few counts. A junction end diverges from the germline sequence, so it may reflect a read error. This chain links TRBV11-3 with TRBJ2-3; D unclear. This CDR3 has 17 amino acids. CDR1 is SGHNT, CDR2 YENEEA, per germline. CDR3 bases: TGTGCCAGCCTTAACCCTTTCGCGCCCATTAGCAGAGATACGCAGTATTTT. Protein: CASLNPFAPISRDTQYF.

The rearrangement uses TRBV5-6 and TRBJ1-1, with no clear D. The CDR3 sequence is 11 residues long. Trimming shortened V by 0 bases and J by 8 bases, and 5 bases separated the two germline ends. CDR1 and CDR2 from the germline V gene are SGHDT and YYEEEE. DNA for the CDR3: TGTGCCAGCAGCTTGGTGACGGAAGCTTTCTTT. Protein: CASSLVTEAFF.

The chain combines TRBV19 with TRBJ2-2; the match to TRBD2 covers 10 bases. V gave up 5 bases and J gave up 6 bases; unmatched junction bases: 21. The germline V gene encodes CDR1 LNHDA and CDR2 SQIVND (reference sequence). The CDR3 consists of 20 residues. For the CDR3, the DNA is TGTGCCAGTAGTCCCTTGAGGGTAGCTAGCGGGAGTCTAAAGGCCGGGGAGCTGTTTTTT. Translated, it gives CASSPLRVASGSLKAGELFF.

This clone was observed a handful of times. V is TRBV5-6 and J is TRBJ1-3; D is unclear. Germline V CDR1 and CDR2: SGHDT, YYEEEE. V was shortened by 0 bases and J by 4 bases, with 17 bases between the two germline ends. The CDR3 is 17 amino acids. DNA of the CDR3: TGTGCCAGCAGCTTGGGGATAGGAGGTTCGGGCGGAAACACCATATATTTT. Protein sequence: CASSLGIGGSGGNTIYF.

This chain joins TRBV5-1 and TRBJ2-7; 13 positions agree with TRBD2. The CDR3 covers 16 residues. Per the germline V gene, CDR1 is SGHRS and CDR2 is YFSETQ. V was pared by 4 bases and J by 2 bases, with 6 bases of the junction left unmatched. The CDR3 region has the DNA TGCGCCAGCAGCATTGGGGGACTAGCGGGGACCTACGAGCAGTACTTC. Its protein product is CASSIGGLAGTYEQYF.

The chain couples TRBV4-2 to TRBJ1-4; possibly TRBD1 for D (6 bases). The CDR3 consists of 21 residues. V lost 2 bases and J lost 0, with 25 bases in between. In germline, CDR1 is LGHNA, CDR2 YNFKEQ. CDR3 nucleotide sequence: TGTGCCAGCAGCCAAATTAGTGGGGGGACACAGGGACCCGCAACTAATGAAAAACTGTTTTTT. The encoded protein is CASSQISGGTQGPATNEKLFF.

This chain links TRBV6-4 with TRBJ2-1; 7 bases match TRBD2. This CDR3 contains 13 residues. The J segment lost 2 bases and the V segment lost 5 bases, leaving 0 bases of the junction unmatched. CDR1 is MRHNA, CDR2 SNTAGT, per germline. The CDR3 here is CASSREAYNEQFF. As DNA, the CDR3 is TGTGCCAGCAGTCGGGAGGCCTACAATGAGCAGTTCTTC.

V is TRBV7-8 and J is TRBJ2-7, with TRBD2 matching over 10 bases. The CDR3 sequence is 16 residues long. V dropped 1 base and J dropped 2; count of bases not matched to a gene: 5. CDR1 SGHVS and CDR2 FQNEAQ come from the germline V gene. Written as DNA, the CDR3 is TGTGCCAGCAGCTTAGGTGGTCTAGCGGGAGCCTACGAGCAGTACTTC. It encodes CASSLGGLAGAYEQYF.

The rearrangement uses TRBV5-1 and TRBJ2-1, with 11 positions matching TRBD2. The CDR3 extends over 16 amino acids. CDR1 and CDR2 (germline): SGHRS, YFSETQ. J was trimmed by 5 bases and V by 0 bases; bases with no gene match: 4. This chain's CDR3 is CASSLAVSGRDNEQFF. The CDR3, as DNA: TGCGCCAGCAGCTTGGCGGTTAGCGGGAGGGACAATGAGCAGTTCTTC. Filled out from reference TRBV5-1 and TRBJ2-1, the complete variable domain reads KAGVTQTPRYLIKTRGQQVTLSCSPISGHRSVSWYQQTPGQGLQFLFEYFSETQRNKGNFPGRFSGRQFSNSRSEMNVSTLELGDSALYLCASSLAVSGRDNEQFFGPGTRLTVL.